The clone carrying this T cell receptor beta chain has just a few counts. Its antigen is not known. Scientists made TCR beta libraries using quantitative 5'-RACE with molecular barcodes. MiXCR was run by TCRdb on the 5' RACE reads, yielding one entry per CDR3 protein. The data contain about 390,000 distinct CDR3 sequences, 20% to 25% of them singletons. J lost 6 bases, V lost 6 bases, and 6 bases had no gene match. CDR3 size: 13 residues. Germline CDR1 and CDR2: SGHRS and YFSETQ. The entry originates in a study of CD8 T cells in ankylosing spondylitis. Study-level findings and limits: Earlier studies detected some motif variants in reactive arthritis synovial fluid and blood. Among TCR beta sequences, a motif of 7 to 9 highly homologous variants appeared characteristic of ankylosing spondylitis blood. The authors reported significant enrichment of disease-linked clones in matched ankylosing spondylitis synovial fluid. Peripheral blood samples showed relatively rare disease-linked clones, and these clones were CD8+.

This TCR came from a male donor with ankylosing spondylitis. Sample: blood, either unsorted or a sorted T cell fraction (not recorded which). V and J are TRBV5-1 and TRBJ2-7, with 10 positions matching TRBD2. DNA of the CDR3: TGCGCCAGCACCGGGACTAGCGTCGGCGAGCAGTACTTC. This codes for CASTGTSVGEQYF.